The 15 T cell receptor beta chains listed next were all sequenced from one sample in a study of blood T cell repertoires in COVID-19 (dated by TCRdb to 2020 to 2022). The library was produced with the immunoSEQ multiplex PCR assay. What TCRdb holds here is the immuneACCESS table cut down to in-frame rearrangements. Part of the clones is not present; checked against another copy, under half of the missing clones reflect an unresolved V gene, and the others are unexplained. This sample gives a few hundred thousand clones in total; 70% to 90% of them show up just once. The ten largest account for over 15% of the sample. Sequencing was done on a sample of peripheral blood. The receptors come from a man aged 45-65 years with COVID-19, enrolled during active disease.

V usage is TRBV19 and J usage is TRBJ1-2; 9 bases are shared with TRBD1. Germline trimming cut 7 bases from V and 7 bases from J; bases unmatched to any gene: 19. The CDR3 extends over 17 amino acids. Germline lookup yields CDR1 LNHDA and CDR2 SQIVND (reference sequence). The CDR3 sequence: CASKKTAPGQGPGGYTF. Written as DNA, the CDR3 is TGTGCCAGTAAAAAAACTGCCCCGGGACAGGGCCCTGGTGGCTACACCTTC.

This sequence joins TRBV6-1 and TRBJ2-5; TRBD1 agrees at 7 bases. CDR3 length equals 15 residues. Germline V lookup: CDR1 MNHNS, CDR2 SASEGT. Trimming at V came to 1 base and at J to 2 bases, leaving 4 bases not matched to a gene. The CDR3 nucleotides read TGTGCCAGCAGTGAAGGTATCAGGGGGCAAGAGACCCAGTACTTC. Its translation: CASSEGIRGQETQYF.

This chain connects TRBV19 to TRBJ2-2; TRBD1 matches at 7 bases. CDR1 LNHDA and CDR2 SQIVND come from the germline V gene (reference sequence). Trimming removed 3 bases from V and 4 bases from J; junction bases left unmatched: 5. The CDR3 spans 15 residues. CDR3 in DNA: TGTGCCAGTAGTATTAATCAGGGGGTCACCGGGGAGCTGTTTTTT. It is translated as CASSINQGVTGELFF.

The chain is built from TRBV14 and TRBJ2-2; D unclear. Germline V gene data show CDR1 as SGHDN and CDR2 as FVKESK. The CDR3 has 14 residues. V was trimmed by 2 bases and J by 1 base, leaving 5 bases between them. Here the CDR3 DNA reads TGTGCCAGCAGCCAATGGAGGAACACCGGGGAGCTGTTTTTT. Translated, it gives CASSQWRNTGELFF.

Written as DNA, the CDR3 is TGTGCCAGCAGCTCATTAGCGGGCACAGATACGCAGTATTTT. Its translation: CASSSLAGTDTQYF. V and J are TRBV5-5 and TRBJ2-3; the D gene is possibly TRBD2 (6 bases). Trimming took 3 bases from V and 1 from J, leaving 9 bases between them. CDR1 and CDR2 from the germline V gene are SGHKS and YYEKEE (reference sequence). CDR3 size: 14 residues.

The chain joins TRBV30 to TRBJ1-1; 7 positions match TRBD1. V gave up 2 bases and J gave up 10 bases; unmatched junction bases: 4. Germline CDR1 is GTSNPN and CDR2 is SVGIG (reference sequence). The CDR3 has 11 amino acids. The DNA of the CDR3 is TGTGCCTGGAGTACGGGACAGCGAGCTTTCTTT. Translated: CAWSTGQRAFF.

CDR3 sequence (DNA): TGTGCCAGCAGTTCCCCGGCCGGGACGCGGGGGGTAGAAAAACTGTTTTTT. Protein product: CASSSPAGTRGVEKLFF. The V gene is TRBV27, the J gene TRBJ1-4; possibly TRBD1 for D (5 bases). The CDR3 loop spans 17 amino acids. Germline CDR1 MNHEY, CDR2 SMNVEV (reference sequence). V was trimmed by 4 bases and J by 8 bases, leaving 23 bases between them.

This clone was seen once. The V gene is TRBV7-2, the J gene TRBJ2-7; 8 bases align to TRBD1. V was pared by 3 bases and J by 5 bases, with 3 bases of the junction left unmatched. The CDR3 extends over 13 amino acids. Germline CDR1 is SGHTA and CDR2 is FQGNSA. DNA of the CDR3: TGTGCCAGCAGCTTGGACAGGGTTAACGAGCAGTACTTC. This gives the protein CASSLDRVNEQYF.

The chain couples TRBV6-5 to TRBJ2-3, with D possibly TRBD1 on 5 matching bases. Trimming pared 4 bases from V and 4 bases from J, leaving 12 bases between. The CDR3 is 14 residues long. Germline V gene sequence: CDR1 MNHEY, CDR2 SVGAGI. Written as DNA, the CDR3 is TGTGCCAGCAGTTCTAGGGGTCGGTCAGATACGCAGTATTTT. It specifies CASSSRGRSDTQYF.

With respect to this clone: The sample carries other DNA sequences with the same CDR3. This chain links TRBV18 with TRBJ2-3; 7 positions agree with TRBD2. CDR3 size: 18 residues. J was trimmed by 4 bases and V by 6 bases; bases with no gene match: 19. Germline CDR1 KGHSH, CDR2 LQKENI. The CDR3 region has the DNA TGTGCCAGCTCCCACCAATCTTTGAGAAGCGGGACTGCAGATACGCAGTATTTT. The encoded protein is CASSHQSLRSGTADTQYF.

The chain combines TRBV29-1 with TRBJ2-1; 8 nucleotides line up with TRBD1. Germline V gene data show CDR1 as SQVTM and CDR2 as ANQGSEA. V lost 6 bases, J lost 4 bases, and 11 bases stayed unmatched. CDR3 length: 15 amino acids. The CDR3 sequence is CSVAQPRGPYNEQFF. DNA for the CDR3: TGCAGCGTAGCTCAACCCAGGGGGCCGTACAATGAGCAGTTCTTC.

The V call is TRBV29-1, the J call TRBJ1-2, with unresolved D. Per germline, CDR1 SQVTM and CDR2 ANQGSEA. The CDR3 is made up of 13 amino acids. Between the trimmed V and J ends, which lost 7 bases and 3 bases, there was a span of 15 bases. This CDR3 reads CSAVRRLDYGYTF. The CDR3 region has the DNA TGCAGCGCTGTGAGGCGGTTGGACTATGGCTACACCTTC.

V usage is TRBV4-3 and J usage is TRBJ2-7; 8 bases line up with TRBD1. The V segment lost 2 bases and the J segment 5 bases; nucleotides outside the gene matches: 5. Germline V gives CDR1 LGHNA, CDR2 YSLEER. This CDR3 has 14 amino acids. DNA for the CDR3: TGCGCCAGCAGCCAACAGGGGGCGTCCGACGAGCAGTACTTC. Protein product: CASSQQGASDEQYF.

The gene calls are TRBV19 and TRBJ2-3, with no clear D. Germline values: CDR1 LNHDA, CDR2 SQIVND (reference sequence). V dropped 1 base and J dropped 0 bases, with 8 bases sitting between them. The CDR3 runs to 15 residues. The CDR3 bases are TGTGCCAGTAGTATAGCGAGAGATAGCACAGATACGCAGTATTTT. Translated: CASSIARDSTDTQYF.

The chain employs TRBV2 and TRBJ2-7; D not resolved. The CDR3 consists of 13 residues. Per the germline V gene, CDR1 is SNHLY and CDR2 is FYNNEI. Trimming pared 6 bases from V and 0 bases from J, leaving 9 bases between. Written as DNA, the CDR3 is TGTGCCAGCAGACGAGATTACTCCTACGAGCAGTACTTC. Translated: CASRRDYSYEQYF.